Sequencing of this TCR beta chain was carried out in a study of cytomegalovirus exposure and HLA in healthy donors. Study-wide context: Counted in an early data release were about 85 million unique TCRs from HLA-typed donors. General study results and limits: Many donors shared some public TCRs, even though most TCR sequences were rare. An analysis done earlier found most TCR beta V segments productive about 87% or about 30% of the time.

In germline, CDR1 is MDHEN, CDR2 SYDVKM. V was pared by 3 bases and J by 4 bases, with 7 bases between. This CDR3 is built from 13 residues. Worth noting for this clone: Its antigen is still unknown.

Both 60 Vbeta primers and 13 Jbeta primers went into the PCR. The protocol was immunoSEQ multiplex PCR, while the TCRdb copy is restricted to in-frame clones and leaves out a portion. Of more than 85,000 clones in the sample, roughly 83% were seen once. These donors, healthy bone marrow donors, were studied. Sequences were obtained from PBMCs. The chain employs TRBV28 and TRBJ1-5; D remains unclear. The source of this sequence is a man aged 35-49 years in good health and CMV-seronegative. CDR3 amino acids: CASSLPRNQPQHF. For the CDR3, the DNA is TGTGCCAGCAGTTTGCCCAGGAATCAGCCCCAGCATTTT.